This record covers a single T cell receptor (beta chain). The germline CDR1 and CDR2 sequences are MDHEN and SYDVKM. V lost 6 bases and J lost 2, with 13 bases in between. The CDR3 spans 14 residues. The entry originates in a study of cytotoxic CD8 clonotypes in ibrutinib-treated CLL. The assay was immunoSEQ multiplex PCR, and TCRdb's table has in-frame clones only and misses some. The sample carries 110,000 to 150,000 clones, under 95% recorded once. V and J are TRBV28 and TRBJ1-2, with D perhaps TRBD1 (6 bases). The sequenced sample was PBMCs, obtained after 12 months of ibrutinib treatment. The receptor was isolated from a human donor with chronic lymphocytic leukemia. The CDR3 bases are TGTGCCAGCAGCTCAGGACAGCTGAACTATGGCTACACCTTC. Amino acid sequence: CASSSGQLNYGYTF.